A selection of T cell receptor beta chains follows, all from one sample in a study of blood T cell repertoires in COVID-19. Sequencing used immunoSEQ multiplex PCR; TCRdb keeps in-frame clones, though not all of them. The data hold roughly 140,000 clones, with 85% to 90% observed a single time. The sequencing sample was made of peripheral blood. All receptors derive from a human donor in a cohort sampled during active COVID-19. The CDR3 runs from the conserved cysteine through the conserved F or W.

TRBV6-1,TRBJ2-4,CASSEDRRLDIQYF
TRBV7-7,TRBJ2-5,CASSLGLAGEETQYF
TRBV10-3,TRBJ2-3,CAISEGDRVGKDTQYF
TRBV3-1/TRBV3-2,TRBJ2-7,CASSQGTGSYEQYF
TRBV5-1,TRBJ2-5,CASSSPVSEQETQYF
TRBV28,TRBJ2-2,CASSLQGYNTGELFF
TRBV9,TRBJ2-6,CASSPDQTGYGANVLTF
TRBV15,TRBJ2-5,CATSTTPSWGGETQYF
TRBV6-4,TRBJ2-3,CASSGNSGGAPDTQYF
TRBV21-1,TRBJ2-5,CASSKGGGIETQYF
TRBV9,TRBJ1-4,CASSMRDRGLNEKLFF
TRBV2,TRBJ2-7,CASSANPTGAGYEQYF
TRBV2,TRBJ1-2,CASSRAGGYGYTF
TRBV5-1,TRBJ2-5,CASRGRQNQETQYF
TRBV5-4,TRBJ2-7,CASSLGSGQYYEQYF
TRBV27,TRBJ2-1,CASHGGDPYNEQFF
TRBV30,TRBJ1-4,CAWSTGTSSNEKLFF
TRBV5-1,TRBJ2-5,CASSIQGAGETQYF
TRBV15,TRBJ2-2,CATSDRGDTGELFF
TRBV5-4,TRBJ2-3,CASSSLGTTTDTQYF
TRBV2,TRBJ2-7,CASSEAAGGPREQYF
TRBV5-1,TRBJ1-1,CASSLAGEAYTEAFF
TRBV29-1,TRBJ2-7,CSVEYSGRGSYEQYF
TRBV2,TRBJ2-5,CASKDRVIETQYF
TRBV21-1,TRBJ2-5,CASSGLAGAPCTAQYF
TRBV9,TRBJ2-7,CASSVAPDSSYEQYF
TRBV10-3,TRBJ1-1,CAIRIGGTGGSTEAFF
TRBV29-1,TRBJ2-2,CSANRGLKTGELFF